This entry lists 24 T cell receptor beta chains sequenced from one sample in a study of sequential checkpoint blockade in melanoma. The treatment is: randomized to nivolumab then ipilimumab (arm A) or the reverse (arm B). The method was immunoSEQ multiplex PCR; TCRdb's version includes in-frame clones alone and lacks a portion of them. The data show about 13,000 clones, 76% seen once. Source: CD8+ T cells sorted from blood (inferred from file names), taken from a patient given nivolumab and ipilimumab in sequence. The receptor source for this set is a human patient with melanoma. Some clones in this sample may be carry-over from other donors' samples.

This clone was picked up a small number of times. The chain employs TRBV19 and TRBJ1-2; TRBD1 matches at 8 bases. The CDR3 length is 17 residues. Unmatched junction bases numbered 13, after V lost 3 bases and J lost 4 bases. Germline assignment: CDR1 LNHDA and CDR2 SQIVND (reference sequence). In nucleotides, the CDR3 is TGTGCCAGTAGTATCCTCCCTGTTAGTGACAGGGGCTATGGCTACACCTTC. This gives the protein CASSILPVSDRGYGYTF.

CDR3 sequence reads: CASNPGGSTSTDTQYF. CDR3 coding DNA: TGTGCCAGTAACCCAGGAGGGTCCACTAGCACAGATACGCAGTATTTT. This rearrangement joins TRBV19 to TRBJ2-3; possible D gene TRBD2, 6 bases. The CDR3 covers 16 residues. Germline V gene lookup returns CDR1 LNHDA and CDR2 SQIVND (reference sequence). Trimming took 7 bases from V and 0 from J, leaving 17 bases between them.

The rearrangement joins TRBV5-1 to TRBJ1-1; D may be TRBD1 (5 bases). This CDR3 has 13 amino acids. CDR1 is SGHRS, CDR2 YFSETQ, per germline. V lost 5 bases and J 0 bases, leaving 8 bases between the germline ends. Here the CDR3 DNA reads TGCGCCAGCAGGTTAGGGGTGAACACTGAAGCTTTCTTT. Translating it yields CASRLGVNTEAFF.

This clone has a handful of counts. The rearrangement links TRBV6-5 to TRBJ2-5; 11 nucleotides align to TRBD1. J gave up 6 bases and V 3 bases, and 3 bases lay outside the gene matches. This CDR3 is built from 14 residues. Germline V gene data show CDR1 as MNHEY and CDR2 as SVGAGI. The CDR3 bases are TGTGCCAGCAGTTATGGACAGGGGGCGAAGACCCAGTACTTC. Its translation is CASSYGQGAKTQYF.

The V call is TRBV4-2, the J call TRBJ1-4, with 10 bases that match TRBD1. The CDR3 spans 17 residues. Germline CDR1 reads LGHNA; CDR2 reads YNFKEQ. The ends lost 1 base at V and 0 bases at J; junction bases unmatched: 2. CDR3 nucleotides: TGTGCCAGCAGCCAAGGGGGACAGGGGACAACTAATGAAAAACTGTTTTTT. Translation: CASSQGGQGTTNEKLFF.

A few counts support this clone. Germline is not matched at one junction end, which may reflect a read error. The chain links TRBV7-7 to TRBJ2-3, with D possibly matching TRBD1 (6 bases). Germline V gene data show CDR1 as SSHAT and CDR2 as FNYEAQ (reference sequence). This CDR3 spans 14 amino acids. The CDR3 loop is CASSLGRGRDTQYF. In DNA, the CDR3 is TGTGCTAGCAGCTTAGGCAGGGGCAGGGATACGCAGTATTTT. Full variable domain (missing parts from reference TRBV7-7 and TRBJ2-3): GAGVSQSPRYKVTKRGQDVTLRCDPISSHATLYWYQQALGQGPEFLTYFNYEAQPDKSGLPSDRFSAERPEGSISTLTIQRTEQRDSAMYRCASSLGRGRDTQYFGPGTRLTVL.

The chain joins TRBV7-2 to TRBJ2-5, with 9 bases identical to TRBD2. The germline V gene has CDR1 SGHTA and CDR2 FQGNSA. The CDR3 covers 19 residues. J was trimmed by 3 bases and V by 6 bases; bases with no gene match: 20. The CDR3 nucleotides are TGTGCCAGCAGTTTTACTCTCTCGACTAGCGGAGTGGGGAAAGAGACCCAGTACTTC. Encoded protein: CASSFTLSTSGVGKETQYF.

This clone was detected a few times. The J gene is TRBJ2-7, the V gene TRBV7-2, with TRBD2 matching over 10 bases. Trimming at V came to 6 bases and at J to 0 bases, leaving 2 bases not matched to a gene. This CDR3 is 14 amino acids long. Germline values: CDR1 SGHTA, CDR2 FQGNSA. The chain's CDR3 is CASRKRGGSYEQYF. As DNA, the CDR3 is TGTGCCAGCAGGAAGCGGGGGGGCTCCTACGAGCAGTACTTC.

J is TRBJ1-1 and V is TRBV7-9; D gene unclear. Trimming took off 6 bases at V and 2 bases at J, with 13 bases between the two ends. The length of the CDR3 is 14 residues. The germline gives CDR1 SEHNR, CDR2 FQNEAQ (reference sequence). The DNA for the CDR3 is TGTGCCAGCAGACAAGCCGGCGGTAACACTGAAGCTTTCTTT. It encodes CASRQAGGNTEAFF. The full variable domain, in which reference TRBV7-9 and TRBJ1-1 provide the parts outside the CDR3, is DTGVSQNPRHKITKRGQNVTFRCDPISEHNRLYWYRQTLGQGPEFLTYFQNEAQLEKSRLLSDRFSAERPKGSFSTLEIQRTEQGDSAMYLCASRQAGGNTEAFFGQGTRLTVV.

This clone turned up a few times. The rearrangement joins TRBV5-4 to TRBJ2-7, with TRBD2 as a possible D gene (8 bases). The CDR3 length is 15 residues. Germline assignment: CDR1 SGHNT and CDR2 YYREEE (reference sequence). Trimming stripped 4 bases from V and 0 bases from J, with 14 bases between. CDR3 sequence: CASSKQGTSSYEQYF. As DNA, the CDR3 is TGTGCCAGCAGCAAACAGGGGACTAGCTCCTACGAGCAGTACTTC.

The CDR3 protein is CSVEGRRIGELFF. The CDR3 DNA follows: TGCAGCGTTGAGGGGCGCCGGATCGGGGAGCTGTTTTTT. The chain combines TRBV29-1 with TRBJ2-2; possible D gene TRBD1, 5 bases. The V end lost 3 bases, the J end lost 7 bases, and 12 bases lay between the germline ends. The germline V gene has CDR1 SQVTM and CDR2 ANQGSEA. This CDR3 comprises 13 residues.

This clone has just a few counts. The rearrangement links TRBV7-3 to TRBJ1-3; D is undetermined. With 4 bases removed from V and 3 bases from J, the gap between germline ends came to 10 bases. This CDR3 contains 14 residues. Germline lookup yields CDR1 SGHTA and CDR2 FQGTGA. In DNA, the CDR3 is TGTGCCAGCAGCTGGGGAGGCATTGGAAACACCATATATTTT. It translates to CASSWGGIGNTIYF. Supplemented by reference TRBV7-3 and TRBJ1-3, the full variable domain reads GAGVSQTPSNKVTEKGKYVELRCDPISGHTALYWYRQSLGQGPEFLIYFQGTGAADDSGLPNDRFFAVRPEGSVSTLKIQRTERGDSAVYLCASSWGGIGNTIYFGEGSWLTVV.

The table lists this clone with a few counts. The chain couples TRBV5-6 to TRBJ1-3, with D uncertain. This CDR3 has 14 amino acids. V was pared by 4 bases and J by 4 bases, with 12 bases between. Germline CDR1 reads SGHDT; CDR2 reads YYEEEE. CDR3 in DNA: TGTGCCAGCAGCCCCGGACTTTCGGGAAACACCATATATTTT. Protein sequence: CASSPGLSGNTIYF.

The chain combines TRBV2 with TRBJ1-5, with D possibly being TRBD1 (6 bases). Germline CDR1 is SNHLY and CDR2 is FYNNEI. V was clipped by 6 bases and J by 3 bases, with 21 bases between them. This CDR3 has 17 amino acids. The CDR3: CASRSPQGWGHNQPQHF. CDR3 nucleotides: TGTGCCAGCAGATCGCCACAGGGATGGGGGCACAATCAGCCCCAGCATTTT.

The chain employs TRBV4-1 and TRBJ1-5; no clear D. This CDR3 has 14 residues. CDR1 and CDR2 (germline): MGHRA, YSYEKL. The V gene lost 1 base and the J gene lost 9 bases, with 13 bases spanning the gap. Here the CDR3 DNA reads TGCGCCAGCAGCCAAGGCGAGGGCTTGGGGCCCCAGCATTTT. This encodes CASSQGEGLGPQHF.

Points on this clone: One end of the junction varies from germline; a read error may be responsible. V and J are TRBV6-5 and TRBJ1-1, with D unresolved. Per the germline V gene, CDR1 is MNHEY and CDR2 is SVGAGI. The CDR3 consists of 12 residues. The CDR3 sequence: CAGSISNTEAFF. The CDR3 coding sequence is TGTGCCGGCAGTATAAGCAATACTGAAGCTTTCTTT.

In this sample, this clone turned up once. This rearrangement joins TRBV7-2 to TRBJ1-6, with a possible D match to TRBD1 (6 bases). The germline V gene encodes CDR1 SGHTA and CDR2 FQGNSA. V was shortened by 2 bases and J by 5 bases, with 10 bases between the two germline ends. This CDR3 contains 15 residues. In nucleotides, the CDR3 is TGTGCCAGCAGCTTAAGACAGGAGAATAATTCACCCCTCCACTTT. Its protein product is CASSLRQENNSPLHF.

This chain connects TRBV10-3 to TRBJ1-1; 8 positions agree with TRBD1. The CDR3 covers 13 residues. Per the germline V gene, CDR1 is ENHRY and CDR2 is SYGVKD. The J segment lost 1 base and the V segment lost 10 bases, leaving 5 bases of the junction unmatched. CDR3 nucleotides: TGTGCCACACAACAGGGGGGGAACACTGAAGCTTTCTTT. Its protein product is CATQQGGNTEAFF.

V usage is TRBV6-5 and J usage is TRBJ2-3; TRBD2 aligns across 14 bases. In germline, CDR1 is MNHEY, CDR2 SVGAGI. V was pared by 4 bases and J by 10 bases, with 10 bases of the junction left unmatched. The CDR3 is 16 residues long. CDR3 in amino acids: CASSSEPGLAGVAQYF. The CDR3 DNA follows: TGTGCCAGCAGTTCCGAGCCGGGACTAGCGGGGGTTGCGCAGTATTTT.

The chain has TRBV27 and TRBJ1-5; 7 nucleotides agree with TRBD1. Per germline, CDR1 MNHEY and CDR2 SMNVEV (reference sequence). The CDR3 extends over 13 amino acids. J was trimmed by 9 bases and V by 6 bases; bases with no gene match: 8. CDR3 loop: CASRPTGFRPQHF. As DNA, the CDR3 is TGTGCCAGCAGGCCGACAGGGTTTCGGCCCCAGCATTTT.

This clone is deemed medium-sized (0.01 to 0.1%). The chain employs TRBV6-1 and TRBJ1-5, with D perhaps matching TRBD1 (5 bases). Germline V gene data show CDR1 as MNHNS and CDR2 as SASEGT. Trimming took 4 bases from V and 2 from J, leaving 15 bases between them. The CDR3 spans 16 residues. The CDR3 nucleotides are TGTGCCAGCAGTGGGTCCATCGCGGGGGGCAATCAGCCCCAGCATTTT. Translation gives CASSGSIAGGNQPQHF.

The chain links TRBV4-1 to TRBJ1-2, with D perhaps TRBD1 (5 bases). This CDR3 is 15 amino acids long. Germline V gene data show CDR1 as MGHRA and CDR2 as YSYEKL. The ends were cut back, 4 bases at V and 6 bases at J, with 18 bases in the middle. Here the CDR3 reads CASSRQPDILNGYTF. In nucleotides, the CDR3 is TGCGCCAGCAGCCGTCAACCGGACATACTTAATGGCTACACCTTC.

V gene TRBV4-2 combines with J gene TRBJ2-7; TRBD1 is a possible D gene (6 bases). Per the germline V gene, CDR1 is LGHNA and CDR2 is YNFKEQ. The ends were cut back, 4 bases at V and 2 bases at J, with 12 bases in the middle. CDR3 length equals 14 residues. The CDR3 sequence is CASSPGVGAYEQYF. CDR3 DNA: TGTGCCAGCAGCCCAGGGGTGGGCGCCTACGAGCAGTACTTC.

The chain uses TRBV27 and TRBJ2-7, with TRBD2 matching 12 bases. V was clipped by 5 bases and J by 2 bases; unmatched bases: 7. This CDR3 region has 16 residues. CDR1 is MNHEY and CDR2 is SMNVEV in the germline V gene (reference sequence). The CDR3 sequence: CASSVTGLAGTYEQYF. In nucleotides, the CDR3 is TGTGCCAGCAGTGTTACCGGACTAGCGGGGACCTACGAGCAGTACTTC.